This T cell receptor beta chain was captured by sequencing in a study of early T cells in non-severe SARS-CoV-2 infection. On the study more broadly: Chains from this unsorted whole-blood bulk RNA could not be paired.

This clonotype was found a few times. Individual cDNA molecules were tagged with unique molecular identifiers, the study reported. TCRdb redid the calling of the 5' RACE reads with MiXCR, one entry per CDR3 protein. Of tens of thousands of distinct CDR3 sequences listed, about a tenth are singletons. The V gene lost 4 bases and the J gene lost 0 bases, with 13 bases spanning the gap. This CDR3 region has 17 residues. CDR1 and CDR2 (germline): MNHNS, SASEGT. The chain links TRBV6-1 to TRBJ2-6; D is unresolved. The receptor was derived from an adult who was a healthcare worker with PCR-confirmed SARS-CoV-2 infection or an uninfected control (not recorded which). The specimen was whole blood. CDR3 bases: TGTGCCAGCAGTGCCCCGGGTTCCTACTCTGGGGCCAACGTCCTGACTTTC. This encodes CASSAPGSYSGANVLTF.